These 10 T cell receptor beta chains came from one sample sequenced in a study of identical twins. TCRdb ran MiXCR on the 5' RACE reads and lists one entry per CDR3 protein. The sample has hundreds of thousands of distinct CDR3 sequences, 9% to 15% seen once; the top ten hold about 1.6%. A further study also used this sample, focusing on yellow fever vaccine responses in identical twins.

Sequencing was done on a sample of PBMCs. The receptor set was obtained from a young woman in good health.

This clonotype occurred a few times. The rearrangement uses TRBV7-6 and TRBJ1-1; the match to TRBD1 covers 12 bases. CDR3 length: 13 amino acids. V lost 1 base and J lost 11; bases outside the gene matches: 2. Per germline, CDR1 SGHVS and CDR2 FNYEAQ. CDR3 in amino acids: CASSLGDRGQAFF. DNA of the CDR3: TGTGCCAGCAGCTTAGGGGACAGGGGGCAGGCTTTCTTT.

This clonotype occurred a few times. V usage is TRBV4-1 and J usage is TRBJ2-3; D is possibly TRBD1 (6 bases). The CDR3 is 16 amino acids. Germline-derived CDR1 and CDR2 are MGHRA and YSYEKL. Trimming pared 4 bases from V and 2 bases from J, leaving 16 bases between. The chain's CDR3 is CASSRDWGQFTDTQYF. The CDR3 nucleotides are TGCGCCAGCAGCCGCGACTGGGGGCAATTCACAGATACGCAGTATTTT.

The chain uses TRBV9 and TRBJ2-1; possibly TRBD2 for D (5 bases). This CDR3 is 15 amino acids long. V lost 0 bases and J 6 bases, leaving 13 bases between the germline ends. Germline V gene sequence: CDR1 SGDLS, CDR2 YYNGEE. Here the CDR3 reads CASSVVTGLANEQFF. CDR3 bases: TGTGCCAGCAGCGTAGTAACCGGACTCGCCAATGAGCAGTTCTTC.

This chain uses TRBV18 with TRBJ2-5, with D unresolved. The CDR3 loop spans 14 amino acids. Trimming left V 5 bases short and J 5 bases short, with 15 bases between. CDR1 is KGHSH, CDR2 LQKENI, per germline. The CDR3 is CASSRSGNWETQYF. The DNA of the CDR3 is TGTGCCAGCTCAAGATCTGGGAATTGGGAGACCCAGTACTTC.

There are many counts of this clonotype. The genes are TRBV12-3 or TRBV12-4 and TRBJ2-2, with 7 bases fitting TRBD2. With V trimmed by 5 bases and J by 0 bases, 3 bases remained unmatched. The CDR3 runs to 15 residues. CDR3 in DNA: TGTGCCAGCAGTCGCGGGAGTTCGAACACCGGGGAGCTGTTTTTT. Translating gives CASSRGSSNTGELFF.

V is TRBV12-3 or TRBV12-4 and J is TRBJ2-6; D perhaps matches TRBD1 (6 bases). V dropped 6 bases and J dropped 4 bases, with 10 bases sitting between them. The CDR3 has 14 amino acids. CDR3 sequence (DNA): TGTGCCAGCAGCTTGACAGGCGGGGCCAACGTCCTGACTTTC. It translates to CASSLTGGANVLTF.

This sequence joins TRBV11-2 and TRBJ2-7, with D uncertain. The CDR3 has 13 amino acids. V was pared by 1 base and J by 6 bases, with 10 bases between. CDR1 is SGHAT, CDR2 FQNNGV, per germline. This CDR3 reads CASSLGWLPEQYF. In DNA form, the CDR3 reads TGTGCCAGCAGCTTAGGTTGGCTTCCCGAGCAGTACTTC.

This clonotype was counted between two and nine times. The rearrangement links TRBV11-2 to TRBJ2-2; maybe TRBD1 (6 bases). V was clipped by 6 bases and J by 3 bases, with 11 bases between them. The CDR3 has 14 residues. Looked up from germline, CDR1 is SGHAT and CDR2 is FQNNGV. The DNA for the CDR3 is TGTGCCAGCAGGGTCAGGGGAGACACCGGGGAGCTGTTTTTT. Translated: CASRVRGDTGELFF.

V is TRBV6-1 and J is TRBJ1-2; D is unresolved. This CDR3 is built from 13 residues. The V gene's germline CDR1 is MNHNS and CDR2 SASEGT. Deletions cut 5 bases from V and 8 bases from J, with 15 bases between. CDR3 protein: CASSKGGSGGYTF. For the CDR3, the DNA is TGTGCCAGCAGTAAGGGTGGTTCGGGGGGCTACACCTTC.

This clonotype was seen a few times. The rearrangement joins TRBV20-1 to TRBJ2-1; D remains unclear. The germline CDR1 and CDR2 sequences are DFQATT and SNEGSKA (reference sequence). The CDR3 extends over 11 amino acids. V dropped 6 bases and J dropped 4 bases, with 7 bases sitting between them. The CDR3, as DNA: TGCAGTGCAGCCCAATACAATGAGCAGTTCTTC. Translated: CSAAQYNEQFF.